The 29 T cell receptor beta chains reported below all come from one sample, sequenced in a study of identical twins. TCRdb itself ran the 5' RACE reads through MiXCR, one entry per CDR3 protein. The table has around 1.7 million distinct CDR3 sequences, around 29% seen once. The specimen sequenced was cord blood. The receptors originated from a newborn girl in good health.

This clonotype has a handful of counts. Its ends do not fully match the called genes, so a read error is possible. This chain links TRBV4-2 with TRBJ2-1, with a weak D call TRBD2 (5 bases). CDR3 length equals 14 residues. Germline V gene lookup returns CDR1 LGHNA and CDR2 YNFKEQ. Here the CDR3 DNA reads TGTGCCAGCAGCAAAGACTACCCCCTGAATGAGCAGTTCTTC. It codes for CASSKDYPLNEQFF.

The CDR3 nucleotides read TGTGCCAGCAGGCTAGCGGGAGTCAACACCGGGGAGCTGTTTTTT. Protein: CASRLAGVNTGELFF. This chain joins TRBV27 and TRBJ2-2; TRBD2 matches 10 bases. The CDR3 is made up of 15 amino acids. With V trimmed by 6 bases and J by 2 bases, 3 bases remained unmatched. The germline CDR1 and CDR2 sequences are MNHEY and SMNVEV (reference sequence).

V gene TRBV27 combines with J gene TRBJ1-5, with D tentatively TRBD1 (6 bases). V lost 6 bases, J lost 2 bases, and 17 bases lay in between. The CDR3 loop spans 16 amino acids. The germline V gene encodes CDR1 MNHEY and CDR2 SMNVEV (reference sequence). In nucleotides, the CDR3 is TGTGCCAGCAGGAATACAGGGAGAGTAGGCAATCAGCCCCAGCATTTT. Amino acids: CASRNTGRVGNQPQHF.

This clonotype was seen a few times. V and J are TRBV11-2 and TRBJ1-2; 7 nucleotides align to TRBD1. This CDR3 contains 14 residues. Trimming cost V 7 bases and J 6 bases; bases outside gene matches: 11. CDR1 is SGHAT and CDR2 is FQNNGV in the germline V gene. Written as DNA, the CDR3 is TGTGCCAGCACCCGCCTGAGGGGGCAGGATGGCTACACCTTC. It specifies CASTRLRGQDGYTF. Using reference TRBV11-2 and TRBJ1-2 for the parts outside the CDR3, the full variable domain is EAGVAQSPRYKIIEKRQSVAFWCNPISGHATLYWYQQILGQGPKLLIQFQNNGVVDDSQLPKDRFSAERLKGVDSTLKIQPAKLEDSAVYLCASTRLRGQDGYTFGSGTRLTVV.

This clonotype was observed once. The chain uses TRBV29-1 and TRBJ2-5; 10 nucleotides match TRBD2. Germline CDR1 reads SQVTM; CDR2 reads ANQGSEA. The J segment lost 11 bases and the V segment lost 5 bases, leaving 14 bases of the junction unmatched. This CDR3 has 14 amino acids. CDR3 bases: TGCAGCGTTTCGAGCGGGGGGGTTTCCAATGAGCAGTACTTC. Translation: CSVSSGGVSNEQYF.

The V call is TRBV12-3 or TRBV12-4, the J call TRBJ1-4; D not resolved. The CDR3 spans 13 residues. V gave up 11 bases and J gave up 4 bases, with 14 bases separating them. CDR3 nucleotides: TGTGCCGGCACCTCTCGGTTTAATGAAAAACTGTTTTTT. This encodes CAGTSRFNEKLFF.

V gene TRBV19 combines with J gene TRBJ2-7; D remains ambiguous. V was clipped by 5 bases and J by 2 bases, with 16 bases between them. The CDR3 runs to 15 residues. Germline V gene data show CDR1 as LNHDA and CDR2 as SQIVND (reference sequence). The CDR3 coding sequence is TGTGCCAGTAGTGAGGTGGCTTACTCAACCTACGAGCAGTACTTC. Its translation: CASSEVAYSTYEQYF.

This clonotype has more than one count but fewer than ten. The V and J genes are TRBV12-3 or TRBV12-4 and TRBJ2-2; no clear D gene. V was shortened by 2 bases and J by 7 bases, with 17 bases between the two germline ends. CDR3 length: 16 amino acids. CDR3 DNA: TGTGCCAGCAGTTTATCCCCACCACACACGAGCGGGGAGCTGTTTTTT. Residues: CASSLSPPHTSGELFF.

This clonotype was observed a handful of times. The CDR3 nucleotides are TGTGCCAGCAGGACACCGGGACAGGGGAACTATGGCTACACCTTC. Protein sequence: CASRTPGQGNYGYTF. The chain employs TRBV6-5 and TRBJ1-2, with TRBD1 identical over 10 bases. Germline CDR1 and CDR2: MNHEY and SVGAGI. This CDR3 is 15 amino acids long. V dropped 6 bases and J dropped 2; count of bases not matched to a gene: 6.

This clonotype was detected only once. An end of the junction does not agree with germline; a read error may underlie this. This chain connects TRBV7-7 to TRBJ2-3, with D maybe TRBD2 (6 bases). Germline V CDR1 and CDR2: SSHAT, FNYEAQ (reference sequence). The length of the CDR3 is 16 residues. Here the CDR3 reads CASSPPEGHCTDTQYF. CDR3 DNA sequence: TGTGCTAGCAGCCCGCCGGAGGGCCATTGCACAGATACGCAGTATTTT.

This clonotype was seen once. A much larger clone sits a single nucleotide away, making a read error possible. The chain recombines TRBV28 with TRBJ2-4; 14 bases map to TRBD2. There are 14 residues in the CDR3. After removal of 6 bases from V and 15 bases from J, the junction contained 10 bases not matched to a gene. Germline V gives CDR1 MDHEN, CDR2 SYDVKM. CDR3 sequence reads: CASRRLAGGIERYF. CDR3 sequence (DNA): TGTGCCAGCAGGAGACTAGCGGGAGGGATCGAGCGGTACTTC.

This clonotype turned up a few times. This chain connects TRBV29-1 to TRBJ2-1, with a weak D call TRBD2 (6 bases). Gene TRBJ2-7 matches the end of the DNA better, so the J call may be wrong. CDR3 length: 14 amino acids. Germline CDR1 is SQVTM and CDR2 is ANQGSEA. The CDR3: CSVEELAFYNEQYF. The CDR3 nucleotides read TGCAGCGTAGAGGAGCTAGCGTTCTACAATGAGCAGTACTTC.

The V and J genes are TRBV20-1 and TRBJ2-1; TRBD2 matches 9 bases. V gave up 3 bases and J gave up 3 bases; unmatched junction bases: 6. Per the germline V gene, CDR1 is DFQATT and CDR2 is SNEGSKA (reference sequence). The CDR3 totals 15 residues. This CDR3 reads CSARSWTSDYNEQFF. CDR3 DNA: TGCAGTGCTAGGTCATGGACTAGCGACTACAATGAGCAGTTCTTC.

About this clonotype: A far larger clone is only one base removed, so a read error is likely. Written as DNA, the CDR3 is TGTGCCAGCAGCTTAGGAGGGAGAGAGACCCAGGACTTC. It translates to CASSLGGRETQDF. The V and J genes are TRBV7-9 and TRBJ2-5; D might be TRBD2 (5 bases). Germline V lookup: CDR1 SEHNR, CDR2 FQNEAQ (reference sequence). The CDR3 loop spans 13 amino acids. Filled out from reference TRBV7-9 and TRBJ2-5, the complete variable domain reads DTGVSQNPRHKITKRGQNVTFRCDPISEHNRLYWYRQTLGQGPEFLTYFQNEAQLEKSRLLSDRFSAERPKGSFSTLEIQRTEQGDSAMYLCASSLGGRETQDFGPGTRLLVL.

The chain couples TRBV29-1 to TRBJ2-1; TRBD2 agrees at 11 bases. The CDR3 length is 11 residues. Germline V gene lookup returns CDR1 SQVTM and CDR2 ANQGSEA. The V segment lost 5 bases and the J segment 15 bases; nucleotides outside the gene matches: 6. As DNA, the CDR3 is TGCAGCGTTCAACTAGCGGGAGTTCTGTTCTTC. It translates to CSVQLAGVLFF.

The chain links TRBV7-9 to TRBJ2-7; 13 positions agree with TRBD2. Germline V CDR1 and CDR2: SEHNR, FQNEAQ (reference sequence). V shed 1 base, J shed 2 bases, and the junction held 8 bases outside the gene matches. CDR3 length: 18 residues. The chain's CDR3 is CASSLVRTSGRPTYEQYF. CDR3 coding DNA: TGTGCCAGCAGCTTAGTACGGACTAGCGGGAGACCTACCTACGAGCAGTACTTC.

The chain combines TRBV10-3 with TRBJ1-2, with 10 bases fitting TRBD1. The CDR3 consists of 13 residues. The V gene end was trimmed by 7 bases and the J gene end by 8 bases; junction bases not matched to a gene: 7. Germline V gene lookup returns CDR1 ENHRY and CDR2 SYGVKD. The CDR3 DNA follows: TGTGCCATCACCCAGACAGGGGGCACAGGCTACACCTTC. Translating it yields CAITQTGGTGYTF.

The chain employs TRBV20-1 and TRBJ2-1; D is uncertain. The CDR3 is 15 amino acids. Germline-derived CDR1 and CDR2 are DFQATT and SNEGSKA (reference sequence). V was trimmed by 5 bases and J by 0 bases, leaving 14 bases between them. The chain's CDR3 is CSAPPPLSSYNEQFF. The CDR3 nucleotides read TGCAGTGCTCCACCTCCTCTGAGCTCCTACAATGAGCAGTTCTTC.

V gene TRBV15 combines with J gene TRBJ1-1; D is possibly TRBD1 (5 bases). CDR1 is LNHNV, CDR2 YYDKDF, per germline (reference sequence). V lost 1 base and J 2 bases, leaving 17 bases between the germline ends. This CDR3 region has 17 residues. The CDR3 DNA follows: TGTGCCACCAGCAGAGCCGGAAATCGGGGGAGAAACACTGAAGCTTTCTTT. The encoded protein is CATSRAGNRGRNTEAFF.

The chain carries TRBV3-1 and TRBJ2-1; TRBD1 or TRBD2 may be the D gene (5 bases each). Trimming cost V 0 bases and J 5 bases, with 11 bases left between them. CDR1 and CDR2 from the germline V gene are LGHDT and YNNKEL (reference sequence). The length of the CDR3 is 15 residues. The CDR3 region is CASSQDHRGHNEQFF. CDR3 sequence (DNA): TGTGCCAGCAGCCAAGATCACCGGGGCCACAATGAGCAGTTCTTC.

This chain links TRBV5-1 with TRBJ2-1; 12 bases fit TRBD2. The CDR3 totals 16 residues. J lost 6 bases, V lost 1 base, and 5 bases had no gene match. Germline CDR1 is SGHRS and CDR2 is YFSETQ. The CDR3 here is CASSLPSGRVGNEQFF. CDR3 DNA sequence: TGCGCCAGCAGCTTGCCTAGCGGGAGGGTTGGCAATGAGCAGTTCTTC.

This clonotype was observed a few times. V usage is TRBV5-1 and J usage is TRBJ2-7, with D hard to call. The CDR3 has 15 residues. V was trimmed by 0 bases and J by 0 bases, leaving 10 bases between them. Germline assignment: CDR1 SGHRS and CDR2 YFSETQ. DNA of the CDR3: TGCGCCAGCAGCTTGGAGTTGATGAGCTCCTACGAGCAGTACTTC. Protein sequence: CASSLELMSSYEQYF.

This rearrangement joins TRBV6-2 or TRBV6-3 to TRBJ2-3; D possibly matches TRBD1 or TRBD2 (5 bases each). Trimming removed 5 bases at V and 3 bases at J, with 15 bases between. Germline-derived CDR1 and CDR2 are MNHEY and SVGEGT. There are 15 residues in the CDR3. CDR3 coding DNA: TGTGCCAGCAGTCTCCGGGACCTGGTGACAGATACGCAGTATTTT. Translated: CASSLRDLVTDTQYF.

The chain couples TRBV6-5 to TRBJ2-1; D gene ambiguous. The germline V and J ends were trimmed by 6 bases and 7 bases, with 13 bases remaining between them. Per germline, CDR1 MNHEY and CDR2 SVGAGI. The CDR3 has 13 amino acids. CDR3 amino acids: CASSLTAGNEQFF. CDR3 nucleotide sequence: TGTGCCAGCAGCCTTACCGCTGGGAATGAGCAGTTCTTC.

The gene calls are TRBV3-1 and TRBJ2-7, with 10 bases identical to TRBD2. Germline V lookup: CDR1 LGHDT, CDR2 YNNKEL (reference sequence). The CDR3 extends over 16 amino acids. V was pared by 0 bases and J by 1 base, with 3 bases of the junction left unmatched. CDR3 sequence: CASSQEGLAQSYEQYF. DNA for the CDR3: TGTGCCAGCAGCCAAGAGGGACTAGCGCAGTCCTACGAGCAGTACTTC.

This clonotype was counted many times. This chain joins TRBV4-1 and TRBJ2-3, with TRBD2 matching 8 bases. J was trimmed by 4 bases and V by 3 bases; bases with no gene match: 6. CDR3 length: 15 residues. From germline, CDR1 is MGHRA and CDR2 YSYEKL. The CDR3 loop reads CASSHPGLAADTQYF. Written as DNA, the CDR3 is TGCGCCAGCAGCCATCCTGGACTAGCAGCAGATACGCAGTATTTT.

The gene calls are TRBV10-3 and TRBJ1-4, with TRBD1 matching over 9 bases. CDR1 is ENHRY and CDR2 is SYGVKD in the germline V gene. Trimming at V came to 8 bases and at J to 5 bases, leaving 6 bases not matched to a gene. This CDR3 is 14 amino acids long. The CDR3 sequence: CAIGDRVPNEKLFF. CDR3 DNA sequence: TGTGCCATCGGGGACAGGGTCCCGAATGAAAAACTGTTTTTT.

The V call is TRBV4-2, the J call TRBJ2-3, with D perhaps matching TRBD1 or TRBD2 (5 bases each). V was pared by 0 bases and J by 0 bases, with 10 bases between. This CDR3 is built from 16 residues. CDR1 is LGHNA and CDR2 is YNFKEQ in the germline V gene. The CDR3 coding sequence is TGTGCCAGCAGCCAAGATGTGGGACCCAGCACAGATACGCAGTATTTT. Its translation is CASSQDVGPSTDTQYF.

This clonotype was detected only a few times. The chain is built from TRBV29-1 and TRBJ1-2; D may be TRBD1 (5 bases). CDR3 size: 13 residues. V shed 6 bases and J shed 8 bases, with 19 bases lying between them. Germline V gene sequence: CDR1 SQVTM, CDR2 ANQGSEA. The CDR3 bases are TGCAGCGTCTACCGGGACCTCGTGTCGGGCTACACCTTC. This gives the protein CSVYRDLVSGYTF.